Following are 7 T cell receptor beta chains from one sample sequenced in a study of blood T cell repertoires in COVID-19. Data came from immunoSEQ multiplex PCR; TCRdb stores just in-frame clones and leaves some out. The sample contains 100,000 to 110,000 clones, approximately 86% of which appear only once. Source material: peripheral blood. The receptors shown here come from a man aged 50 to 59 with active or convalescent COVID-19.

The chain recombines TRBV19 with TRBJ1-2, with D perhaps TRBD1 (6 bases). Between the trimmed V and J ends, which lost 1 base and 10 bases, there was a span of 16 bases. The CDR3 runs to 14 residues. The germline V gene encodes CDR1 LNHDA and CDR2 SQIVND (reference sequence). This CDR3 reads CASSIVFREGVYTF. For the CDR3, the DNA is TGTGCCAGTAGTATAGTCTTCAGGGAGGGGGTCTACACCTTC.

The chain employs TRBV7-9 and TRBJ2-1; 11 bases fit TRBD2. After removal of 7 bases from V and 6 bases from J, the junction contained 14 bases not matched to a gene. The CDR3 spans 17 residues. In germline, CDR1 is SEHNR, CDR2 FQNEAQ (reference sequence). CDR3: CASIGVPGTSGSNEQFF. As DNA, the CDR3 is TGTGCCAGCATCGGCGTGCCCGGGACTAGCGGTTCCAATGAGCAGTTCTTC.

As DNA, the CDR3 is TGTGCCAGCAGCTTTTCAGAAAACACTGAAGCTTTCTTT. Translation gives CASSFSENTEAFF. This sequence joins TRBV7-6 and TRBJ1-1, with D unclear. The germline V gene encodes CDR1 SGHVS and CDR2 FNYEAQ. Trimming shortened V by 3 bases and J by 2 bases, and 7 bases separated the two germline ends. This CDR3 contains 13 residues. Variable domain in full (rest from reference TRBV7-6 and TRBJ1-1): GAGVSQSPRYKVTKRGQDVALRCDPISGHVSLYWYRQALGQGPEFLTYFNYEAQQDKSGLPNDRFSAERPEGSISTLTIQRTEQRDSAMYRCASSFSENTEAFFGQGTRLTVV.

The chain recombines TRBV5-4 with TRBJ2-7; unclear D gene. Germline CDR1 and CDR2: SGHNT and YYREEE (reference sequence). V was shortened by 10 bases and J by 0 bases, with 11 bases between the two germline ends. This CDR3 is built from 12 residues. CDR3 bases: TGTGCCGGGCCGTGGTGCTCCTACGAGCAGTACTTC. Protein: CAGPWCSYEQYF.

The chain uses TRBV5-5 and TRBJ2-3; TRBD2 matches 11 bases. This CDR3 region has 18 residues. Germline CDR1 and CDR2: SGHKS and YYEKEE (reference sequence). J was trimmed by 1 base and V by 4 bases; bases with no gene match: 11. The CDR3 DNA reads TGTGCCAGCAGCGAGAAAGTACCGGGACTAGCGGGCACAGATACGCAGTATTTT. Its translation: CASSEKVPGLAGTDTQYF. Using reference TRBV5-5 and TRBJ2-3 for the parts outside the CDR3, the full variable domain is DAGVTQSPTHLIKTRGQQVTLRCSPISGHKSVSWYQQVLGQGPQFIFQYYEKEERGRGNFPDRFSARQFPNYSSELNVNALLLGDSALYLCASSEKVPGLAGTDTQYFGPGTRLTVL.

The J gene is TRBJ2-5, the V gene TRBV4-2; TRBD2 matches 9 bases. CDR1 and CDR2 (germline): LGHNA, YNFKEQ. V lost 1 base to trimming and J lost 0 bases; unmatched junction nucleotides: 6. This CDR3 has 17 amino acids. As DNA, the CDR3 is TGTGCCAGCAGCCAAGCGGGAGCGGGAGGACACCAAGAGACCCAGTACTTC. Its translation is CASSQAGAGGHQETQYF.

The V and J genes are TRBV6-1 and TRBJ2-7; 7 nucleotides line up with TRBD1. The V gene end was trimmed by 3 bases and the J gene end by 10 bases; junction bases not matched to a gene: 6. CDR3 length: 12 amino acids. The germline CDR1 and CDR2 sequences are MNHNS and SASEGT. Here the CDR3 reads CASSERGREQYF. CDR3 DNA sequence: TGTGCCAGCAGTGAGAGGGGGCGCGAACAGTACTTC.